This TCR beta chain stems from a study of shared clonotypes between healthy human individuals. Study results and limitations: Generally, naive subsets came out with larger estimated richness than memory subsets. For naive CD4 cells, roughly 5% of clonotypes were shared across several donors.

Profiling relied on immunoSEQ multiplex PCR, and the TCRdb table lists in-frame clones only, not all of them. The sample has roughly 2,500,000 clones; 80% to 95% are singletons. With V trimmed by 5 bases and J by 1 base, 2 bases remained unmatched. From germline, CDR1 is SGHTA and CDR2 FQGTGA. This CDR3 region has 14 residues. In its sample, this clone was seen once. Antigen: not known. The rearrangement links TRBV7-3 to TRBJ1-1; 9 bases are a match to TRBD1. This TCR came from a man between 18 and 29 years old in good health. Some clones in this sample may be carry-over from other donors' samples. The sequenced sample consisted of naive CD4+ T cells from PBMCs. Subset here: CD45RA+ positively selected. The CDR3 is CASSRDRENTEAFF. The CDR3, as DNA: TGTGCCAGCAGCCGGGACAGGGAGAACACTGAAGCTTTCTTT.